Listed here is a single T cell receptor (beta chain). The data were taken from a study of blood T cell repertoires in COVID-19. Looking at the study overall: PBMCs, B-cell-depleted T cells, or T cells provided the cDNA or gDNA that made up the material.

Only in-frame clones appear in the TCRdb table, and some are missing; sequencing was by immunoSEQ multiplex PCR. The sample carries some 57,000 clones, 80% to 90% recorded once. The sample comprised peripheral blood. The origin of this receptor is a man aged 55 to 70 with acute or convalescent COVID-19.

The CDR3 DNA is TGTGCCAGCAGTTTTGTGGCAGGGAATTTCAATTCACCCCTCCACTTT. As protein: CASSFVAGNFNSPLHF. The V call is TRBV28, the J call TRBJ1-6; D might be TRBD1 (5 bases). The germline CDR1 and CDR2 sequences are MDHEN and SYDVKM. The CDR3 runs 16 residues. Trimming left V 3 bases short and J 7 bases short, with 16 bases between. Full variable domain (rest looked up from reference TRBV28 and TRBJ1-6): DVKVTQSSRYLVKRTGEKVFLECVQDMDHENMFWYRQDPGLGLRLIYFSYDVKMKEKGDIPEGYSVSREKKERFSLILESASTNQTSMYLCASSFVAGNFNSPLHFGNGTRLTVT.